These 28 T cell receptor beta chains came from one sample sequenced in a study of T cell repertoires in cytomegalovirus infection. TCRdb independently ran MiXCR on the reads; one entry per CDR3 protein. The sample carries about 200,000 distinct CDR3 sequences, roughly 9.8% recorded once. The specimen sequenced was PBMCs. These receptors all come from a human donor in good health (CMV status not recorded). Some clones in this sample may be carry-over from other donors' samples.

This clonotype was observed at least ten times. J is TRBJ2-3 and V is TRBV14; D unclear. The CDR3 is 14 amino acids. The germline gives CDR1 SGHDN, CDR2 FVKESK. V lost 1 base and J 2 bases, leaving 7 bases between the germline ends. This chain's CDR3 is CASSQVAYTDTQYF. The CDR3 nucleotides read TGTGCCAGCAGCCAAGTAGCTTACACAGATACGCAGTATTTT.

Written as DNA, the CDR3 is TGCAGTGCTAGTAAGGGGGCGTCCGAACGACAGCCCCAGCATTTT. Amino acid sequence: CSASKGASERQPQHF. This rearrangement joins TRBV20-1 to TRBJ1-5; 7 positions match TRBD1. The junction had 12 bases not matched to a gene; V was cut back by 3 bases and J by 7 bases. CDR1 and CDR2 (germline): DFQATT, SNEGSKA (reference sequence). This CDR3 has 15 amino acids.

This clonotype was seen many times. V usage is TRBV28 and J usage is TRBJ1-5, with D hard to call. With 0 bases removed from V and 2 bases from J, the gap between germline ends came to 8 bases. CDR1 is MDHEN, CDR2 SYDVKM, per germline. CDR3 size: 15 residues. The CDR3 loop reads CASSLWGSGNQPQHF. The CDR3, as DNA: TGTGCCAGCAGTTTATGGGGGAGCGGCAATCAGCCCCAGCATTTT.

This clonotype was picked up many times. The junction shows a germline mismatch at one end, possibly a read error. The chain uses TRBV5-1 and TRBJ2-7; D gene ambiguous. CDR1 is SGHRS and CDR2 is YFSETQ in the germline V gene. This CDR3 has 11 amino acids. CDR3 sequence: CASSSAYEQYF. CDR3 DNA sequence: TGTGCCAGCAGCTCGGCCTACGAGCAGTACTTC.

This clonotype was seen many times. CDR3: CASSSPGTSGSQETQYF. CDR3 DNA sequence: TGTGCCAGCAGTTCCCCCGGGACTAGCGGATCCCAAGAGACCCAGTACTTC. This chain connects TRBV12-3 or TRBV12-4 to TRBJ2-5; 11 bases match TRBD2. V lost 4 bases and J lost 1; bases outside the gene matches: 8. The length of the CDR3 is 17 residues.

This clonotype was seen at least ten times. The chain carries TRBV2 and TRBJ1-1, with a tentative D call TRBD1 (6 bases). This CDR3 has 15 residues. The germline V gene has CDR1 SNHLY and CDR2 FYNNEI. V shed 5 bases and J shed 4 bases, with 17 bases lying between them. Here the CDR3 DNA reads TGTGCCAGCAGTCGGGACACCAAAGCTGGCACTGAAGCTTTCTTT. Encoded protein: CASSRDTKAGTEAFF.

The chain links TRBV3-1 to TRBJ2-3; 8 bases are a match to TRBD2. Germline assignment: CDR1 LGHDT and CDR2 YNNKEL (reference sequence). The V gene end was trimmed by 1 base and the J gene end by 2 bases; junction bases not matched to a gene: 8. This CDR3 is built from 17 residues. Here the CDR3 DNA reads TGTGCCAGCAGCCAAGGCGGCAGCGGGGGTTACACAGATACGCAGTATTTT. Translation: CASSQGGSGGYTDTQYF.

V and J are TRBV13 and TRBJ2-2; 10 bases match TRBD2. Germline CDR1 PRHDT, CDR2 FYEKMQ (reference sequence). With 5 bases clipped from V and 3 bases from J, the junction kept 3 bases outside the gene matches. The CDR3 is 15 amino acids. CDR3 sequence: CASSLAGADTGELFF. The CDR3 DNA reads TGTGCCAGCAGCCTAGCGGGGGCGGACACCGGGGAGCTGTTTTTT.

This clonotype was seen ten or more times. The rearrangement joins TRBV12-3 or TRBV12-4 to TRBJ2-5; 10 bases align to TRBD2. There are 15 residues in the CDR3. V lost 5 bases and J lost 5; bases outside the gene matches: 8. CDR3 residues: CASSESSGRQETQYF. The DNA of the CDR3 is TGTGCCAGCAGTGAATCTAGCGGGAGACAGGAGACCCAGTACTTC.

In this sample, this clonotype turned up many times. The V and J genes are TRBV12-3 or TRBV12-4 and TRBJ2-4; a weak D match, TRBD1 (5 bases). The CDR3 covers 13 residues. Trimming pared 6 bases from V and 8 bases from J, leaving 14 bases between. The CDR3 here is CASSAGYRYIQYF. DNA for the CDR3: TGTGCCAGCAGCGCAGGGTATCGGTACATTCAGTACTTC.

The CDR3 is CASSPTGTESGGYTF. CDR3 nucleotides: TGTGCCAGCAGTCCCACCGGGACCGAGTCTGGGGGCTACACCTTC. The chain recombines TRBV28 with TRBJ1-2; possible D gene TRBD1, 5 bases. The CDR3 extends over 15 amino acids. From germline, CDR1 is MDHEN and CDR2 SYDVKM. Deletions cut 5 bases from V and 8 bases from J, with 21 bases between.

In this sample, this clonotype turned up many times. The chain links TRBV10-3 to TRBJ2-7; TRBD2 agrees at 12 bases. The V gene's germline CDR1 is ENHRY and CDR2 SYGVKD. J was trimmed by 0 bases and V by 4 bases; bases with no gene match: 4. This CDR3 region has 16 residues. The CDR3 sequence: CAISASGGATSYEQYF. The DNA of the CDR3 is TGTGCCATCAGTGCTAGCGGGGGGGCAACCTCCTACGAGCAGTACTTC.

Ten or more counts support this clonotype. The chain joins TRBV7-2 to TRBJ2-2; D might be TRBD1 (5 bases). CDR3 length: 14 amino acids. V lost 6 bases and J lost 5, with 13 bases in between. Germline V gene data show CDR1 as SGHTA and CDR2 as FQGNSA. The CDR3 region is CASRSPGRTGELFF. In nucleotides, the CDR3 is TGTGCCAGCAGGTCGCCAGGGCGGACCGGGGAGCTGTTTTTT.

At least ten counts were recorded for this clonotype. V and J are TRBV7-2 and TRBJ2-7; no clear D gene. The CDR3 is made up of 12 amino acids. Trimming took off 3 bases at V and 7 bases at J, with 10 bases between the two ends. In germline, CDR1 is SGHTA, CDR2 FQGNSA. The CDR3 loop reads CASSFTVGEQYF. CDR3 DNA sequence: TGTGCCAGCAGCTTTACAGTTGGGGAGCAGTACTTC.

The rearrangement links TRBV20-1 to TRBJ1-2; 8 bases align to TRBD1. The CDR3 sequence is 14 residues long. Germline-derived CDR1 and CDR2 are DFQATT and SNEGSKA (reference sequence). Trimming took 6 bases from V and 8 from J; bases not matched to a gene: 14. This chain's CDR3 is CSARTTGGGRGYTF. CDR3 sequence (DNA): TGCAGTGCGCGAACTACAGGGGGAGGTAGGGGCTACACCTTC.

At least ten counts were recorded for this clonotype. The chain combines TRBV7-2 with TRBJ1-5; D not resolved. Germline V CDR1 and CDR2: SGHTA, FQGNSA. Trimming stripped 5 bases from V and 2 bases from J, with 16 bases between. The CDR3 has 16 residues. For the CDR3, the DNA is TGTGCCAGCAGCGAGAATCGGGGTCTGGGCAATCAGCCCCAGCATTTT. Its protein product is CASSENRGLGNQPQHF.

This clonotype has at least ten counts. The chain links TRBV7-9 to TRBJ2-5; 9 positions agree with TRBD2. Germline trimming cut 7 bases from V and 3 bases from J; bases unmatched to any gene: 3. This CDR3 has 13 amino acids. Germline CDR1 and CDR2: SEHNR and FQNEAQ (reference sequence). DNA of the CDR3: TGTGCCAGCATCGCTAGCGGGGAAGAGACCCAGTACTTC. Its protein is CASIASGEETQYF. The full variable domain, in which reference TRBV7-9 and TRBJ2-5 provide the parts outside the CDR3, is DTGVSQNPRHKITKRGQNVTFRCDPISEHNRLYWYRQTLGQGPEFLTYFQNEAQLEKSRLLSDRFSAERPKGSFSTLEIQRTEQGDSAMYLCASIASGEETQYFGPGTRLLVL.

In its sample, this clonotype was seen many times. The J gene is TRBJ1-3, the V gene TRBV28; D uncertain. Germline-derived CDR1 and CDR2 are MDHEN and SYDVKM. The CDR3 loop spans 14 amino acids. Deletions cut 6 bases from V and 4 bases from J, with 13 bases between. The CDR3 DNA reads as TGTGCCAGCAGCGATAGCCGTGTGGGAAACACCATATATTTT. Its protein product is CASSDSRVGNTIYF.

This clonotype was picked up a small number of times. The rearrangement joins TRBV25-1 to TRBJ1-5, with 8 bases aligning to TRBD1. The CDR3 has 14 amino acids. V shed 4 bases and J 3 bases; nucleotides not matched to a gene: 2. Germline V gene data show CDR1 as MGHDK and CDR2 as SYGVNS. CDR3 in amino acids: CASSGTGYNQPQHF. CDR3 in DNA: TGTGCCAGCAGTGGGACAGGGTACAATCAGCCCCAGCATTTT.

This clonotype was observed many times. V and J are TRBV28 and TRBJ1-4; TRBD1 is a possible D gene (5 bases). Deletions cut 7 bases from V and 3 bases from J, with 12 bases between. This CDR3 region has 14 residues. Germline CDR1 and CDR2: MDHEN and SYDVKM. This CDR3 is CASTSWGANEKLFF. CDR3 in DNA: TGTGCCAGCACCTCTTGGGGGGCTAATGAAAAACTGTTTTTT.

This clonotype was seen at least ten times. CDR3 sequence (DNA): TGTGCCAGCAGTCGATCCGGGGGGCAGCAAGAGACCCAGTACTTC. Translation: CASSRSGGQQETQYF. The chain employs TRBV28 and TRBJ2-5, with a possible D match to TRBD2 (7 bases). The CDR3 is 15 amino acids. Trimming removed 5 bases at V and 2 bases at J, with 15 bases between. Germline values: CDR1 MDHEN, CDR2 SYDVKM.

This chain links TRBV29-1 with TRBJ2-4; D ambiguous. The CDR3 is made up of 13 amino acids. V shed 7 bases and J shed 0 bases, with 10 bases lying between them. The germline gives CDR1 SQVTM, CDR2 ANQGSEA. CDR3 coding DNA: TGCAGCGGGCAACAAGAAGCCAAAAACATTCAGTACTTC. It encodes CSGQQEAKNIQYF.

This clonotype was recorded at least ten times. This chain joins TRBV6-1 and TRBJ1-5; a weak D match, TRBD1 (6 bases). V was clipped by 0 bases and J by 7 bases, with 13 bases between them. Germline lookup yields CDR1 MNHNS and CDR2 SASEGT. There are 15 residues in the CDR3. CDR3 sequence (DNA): TGTGCCAGCAGTGAAGCGGACAGAGGAGGACAGCCCCAGCATTTT. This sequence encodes CASSEADRGGQPQHF.

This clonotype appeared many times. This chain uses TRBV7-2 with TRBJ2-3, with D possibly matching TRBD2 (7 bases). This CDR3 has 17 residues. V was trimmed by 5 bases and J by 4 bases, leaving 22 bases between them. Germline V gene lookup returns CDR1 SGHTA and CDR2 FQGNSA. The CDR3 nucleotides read TGTGCCAGCAGCCCGTGGCTGAGGGGGGGGGCCCCAGATACGCAGTATTTT. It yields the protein CASSPWLRGGAPDTQYF.

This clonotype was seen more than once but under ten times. The CDR3 loop is CASSLGRGELFF. The CDR3 nucleotides read TGTGCCAGCAGCTTAGGGCGCGGGGAGCTGTTTTTT. The chain couples TRBV7-2 to TRBJ2-2; D unclear. CDR1 and CDR2 (germline): SGHTA, FQGNSA. The CDR3 runs to 12 residues. V dropped 1 base and J dropped 7 bases, with 4 bases sitting between them.

CDR3 bases: TGTGCCAGCAGCTTAGGGATCCACACCGGGGAGCTGTTTTTT. This encodes CASSLGIHTGELFF. The chain employs TRBV7-2 and TRBJ2-2; D gene uncertain. CDR1 is SGHTA and CDR2 is FQGNSA in the germline V gene. The CDR3 is made up of 14 amino acids. The V and J ends lost 1 base and 3 bases respectively, with 6 bases between them.

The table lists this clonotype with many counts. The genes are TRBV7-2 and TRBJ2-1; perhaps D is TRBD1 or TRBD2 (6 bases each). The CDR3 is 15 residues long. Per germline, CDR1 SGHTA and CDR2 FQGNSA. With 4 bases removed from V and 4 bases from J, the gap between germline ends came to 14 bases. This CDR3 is CASSSPGAGYNEQFF. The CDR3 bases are TGTGCCAGCAGCTCCCCGGGGGCGGGTTACAATGAGCAGTTCTTC.

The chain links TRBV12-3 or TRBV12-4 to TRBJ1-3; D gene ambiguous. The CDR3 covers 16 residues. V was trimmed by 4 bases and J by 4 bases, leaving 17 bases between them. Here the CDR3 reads CASSSPPLSYGNTIYF. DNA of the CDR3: TGTGCCAGCAGTTCCCCACCTTTATCGTACGGAAACACCATATATTTT.